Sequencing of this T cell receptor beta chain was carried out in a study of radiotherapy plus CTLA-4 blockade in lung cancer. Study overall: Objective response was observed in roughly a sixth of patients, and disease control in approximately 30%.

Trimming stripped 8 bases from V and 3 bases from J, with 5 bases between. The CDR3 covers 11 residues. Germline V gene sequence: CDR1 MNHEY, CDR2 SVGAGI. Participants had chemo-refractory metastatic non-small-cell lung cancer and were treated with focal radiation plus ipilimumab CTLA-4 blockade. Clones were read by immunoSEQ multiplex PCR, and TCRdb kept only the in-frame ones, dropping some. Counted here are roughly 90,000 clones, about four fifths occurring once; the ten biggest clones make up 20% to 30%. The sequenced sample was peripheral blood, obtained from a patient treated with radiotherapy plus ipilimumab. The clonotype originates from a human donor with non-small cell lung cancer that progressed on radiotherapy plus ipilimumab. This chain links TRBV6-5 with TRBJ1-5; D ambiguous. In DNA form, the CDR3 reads TGTGCCAGCGGGATCAATCAGCCCCAGCATTTT. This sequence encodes CASGINQPQHF.